The 12 T cell receptor beta chains listed next were all sequenced from one sample in a study of cytomegalovirus exposure and HLA in healthy donors. The PCR was carried out with 60 Vbeta primers and 13 Jbeta primers. Clones were read by immunoSEQ multiplex PCR, and TCRdb kept only the in-frame ones, dropping some. The sample lists more than 95,000 clones, 77% occurring once. Sequences were obtained from PBMCs. The receptors come from a woman aged 40-49 years in good health and CMV-seropositive.

The chain carries TRBV5-5 and TRBJ2-3, with TRBD2 matching 9 bases. J gave up 2 bases and V 4 bases, and 14 bases lay outside the gene matches. The CDR3 has 18 amino acids. Germline CDR1 is SGHKS and CDR2 is YYEKEE (reference sequence). The CDR3 spells CASSTRPGTSLSTDTQYF. DNA of the CDR3: TGTGCCAGCAGCACAAGACCCGGGACTAGCCTTTCCACAGATACGCAGTATTTT.

V usage is TRBV7-5 and J usage is TRBJ1-3; the D call TRBD1 from the table was never checked on the DNA. TRBV7-5 is a pseudogene locus. CDR3 length: 16 amino acids. CDR3 sequence (DNA): TGTGCCAGAAGCTTAGCGGGGACCGACAGGGTCCACACCATATATTTT. It specifies CARSLAGTDRVHTIYF.

About this clone itself: Other DNA sequences of this sample code for an identical CDR3. The V call is TRBV4-2, the J call TRBJ2-5; weak D call: TRBD1 (6 bases). Looked up from germline, CDR1 is LGHNA and CDR2 is YNFKEQ. V lost 0 bases and J 4 bases, leaving 9 bases between the germline ends. This CDR3 region has 14 residues. CDR3 in amino acids: CASSQDRGRETQYF. In nucleotides, the CDR3 is TGTGCCAGCAGCCAAGACAGGGGCCGAGAGACCCAGTACTTC.

This rearrangement joins TRBV5-1 to TRBJ2-2; tentatively, D is TRBD1 (6 bases). The V gene's germline CDR1 is SGHRS and CDR2 YFSETQ. Trimming took 0 bases from V and 3 from J, leaving 9 bases between them. This CDR3 comprises 15 residues. As DNA, the CDR3 is TGCGCCAGCAGCTTGGGGGGGCCGTACACCGGGGAGCTGTTTTTT. Translated, it gives CASSLGGPYTGELFF.

The chain uses TRBV7-2 and TRBJ1-1, with 7 bases matching TRBD1. V gave up 4 bases and J gave up 7 bases; unmatched junction bases: 12. The CDR3 consists of 15 residues. Germline-derived CDR1 and CDR2 are SGHTA and FQGNSA. The CDR3 spells CASSSRQGSANEAFF. Written as DNA, the CDR3 is TGTGCCAGCAGCTCCAGACAGGGAAGTGCAAATGAAGCTTTCTTT.

The rearrangement uses TRBV7-2 and TRBJ1-2; D remains unclear. The germline V gene has CDR1 SGHTA and CDR2 FQGNSA. Trimming shortened V by 2 bases and J by 4 bases, and 14 bases separated the two germline ends. The CDR3 is made up of 15 amino acids. CDR3 region: CASSLRQDYFYGYTF. Here the CDR3 DNA reads TGTGCCAGCAGCTTAAGGCAGGATTACTTCTATGGCTACACCTTC.

The rearrangement joins TRBV19 to TRBJ2-5; 12 nucleotides agree with TRBD2. The germline V gene has CDR1 LNHDA and CDR2 SQIVND (reference sequence). The CDR3 extends over 17 amino acids. Trimming at V came to 5 bases and at J to 5 bases, leaving 12 bases not matched to a gene. This CDR3 reads CASSGPGLAGIMETQYF. The CDR3 DNA is TGTGCCAGTAGTGGGCCCGGACTAGCGGGGATTATGGAGACCCAGTACTTC.

The J gene is TRBJ2-3, the V gene TRBV28; TRBD2 agrees at 8 bases. The CDR3 contains 17 residues. J gave up 2 bases and V 5 bases, and 12 bases lay outside the gene matches. CDR1 and CDR2 from the germline V gene are MDHEN and SYDVKM. The DNA of the CDR3 is TGTGCCAGCAGTGAGGGGTATCGGGGGGGCTACACAGATACGCAGTATTTT. This codes for CASSEGYRGGYTDTQYF.

This chain uses TRBV27 with TRBJ1-5; no firm D call. The length of the CDR3 is 14 residues. The V end lost 0 bases, the J end lost 4 bases, and 7 bases lay between the germline ends. Per the germline V gene, CDR1 is MNHEY and CDR2 is SMNVEV (reference sequence). This CDR3 is CASSLSRGNQPQHF. Here the CDR3 DNA reads TGTGCCAGCAGTTTATCACGGGGAAATCAGCCCCAGCATTTT.

The V gene is TRBV19, the J gene TRBJ1-5; D gene unclear. CDR1 LNHDA and CDR2 SQIVND come from the germline V gene (reference sequence). Trimming took 7 bases from V and 0 from J, leaving 25 bases between them. The CDR3 sequence is 19 residues long. CDR3 region: CASTSVPSLTAYSNQPQHF. DNA for the CDR3: TGTGCCAGTACTTCCGTCCCCTCTCTTACAGCTTATAGCAATCAGCCCCAGCATTTT.

The chain links TRBV5-4 to TRBJ1-5, with D perhaps TRBD1 (5 bases). Germline V lookup: CDR1 SGHNT, CDR2 YYREEE (reference sequence). The CDR3 spans 13 residues. V lost 0 bases and J lost 4, with 5 bases in between. DNA for the CDR3: TGTGCCAGCAGCTTGGACAGGAATCAGCCCCAGCATTTT. This translates into CASSLDRNQPQHF.

The rearrangement links TRBV6-1 to TRBJ2-1; 10 bases line up with TRBD2. Looked up from germline, CDR1 is MNHNS and CDR2 is SASEGT. Trimming took 11 bases from V and 7 from J; bases not matched to a gene: 5. The CDR3 is 12 residues long. CDR3 nucleotides: TGTGCCGTAGGGACTAGCGTTAATGAGCAGTTCTTC. Amino acid sequence: CAVGTSVNEQFF.